The 23 T cell receptor beta chains below were found in one sample sequenced in a study of blood T cells in healthy people across ages. A second PCR, run for about 6 to 12 cycles, used a sample-barcoded 5' primer plus a J-beta primer mix. Each CDR3 protein gets one entry after TCRdb re-called the 5' RACE reads with MiXCR. The table records about 1.4 million distinct CDR3 sequences, 59% of them present only once. Sequencing was carried out using blood. These receptors originate from a man younger than 35 in good health.

CDR3: CASNPRDSPEKLFF. The CDR3 nucleotides read TGCGCCAGCAACCCCCGGGACAGCCCTGAAAAACTGTTTTTT. The chain employs TRBV4-3 and TRBJ1-4, with 7 bases lining up with TRBD1. The V and J ends lost 7 bases and 7 bases, in that order; junction bases with no gene match: 9. The CDR3 consists of 14 residues. Germline CDR1 reads LGHNA; CDR2 reads YSLEER.

CDR3 in amino acids: CSASAVGGGSSYEQYF. For the CDR3, the DNA is TGCAGTGCTAGTGCTGTCGGGGGAGGAAGCTCCTACGAGCAGTACTTC. The chain links TRBV20-1 to TRBJ2-7, with D possibly matching TRBD2 (6 bases). V lost 3 bases to trimming and J lost 0 bases, with 18 bases between them. Germline lookup yields CDR1 DFQATT and CDR2 SNEGSKA (reference sequence). This CDR3 has 16 amino acids.

Only one count was recorded for this clonotype. The chain has TRBV7-2 and TRBJ2-1, with 8 bases identical to TRBD2. TRBJ2-7 explains the end of the DNA better; the J call may be wrong. Germline CDR1 reads SGHTA; CDR2 reads FQGNSA. The CDR3 is 15 residues long. CDR3 protein: CASSQTSGLLNEQYF. In DNA form, the CDR3 reads TGTGCCAGCAGCCAAACTAGCGGCCTCCTCAATGAGCAGTACTTC.

This clonotype was detected only a few times. The chain joins TRBV29-1 to TRBJ1-1; D remains unclear. This CDR3 region has 8 residues. V dropped 5 bases and J dropped 10 bases, with 5 bases sitting between them. Germline CDR1 and CDR2: SQVTM and ANQGSEA. Written as DNA, the CDR3 is TGCAGCGTTATGGGAGCTTTCTTT. It yields the protein CSVMGAFF.

The chain links TRBV4-2 to TRBJ1-1; D call uncertain. The germline V and J ends were trimmed by 0 bases and 4 bases, with 12 bases remaining between them. The CDR3 extends over 15 amino acids. Germline assignment: CDR1 LGHNA and CDR2 YNFKEQ. The CDR3, as DNA: TGTGCCAGCAGCCAAGAACGGGGAACTTCCACTGAAGCTTTCTTT. This translates into CASSQERGTSTEAFF.

This clonotype was counted once. The V and J genes are TRBV11-2 and TRBJ2-4; D is possibly TRBD1 (5 bases). This CDR3 has 13 residues. The V gene's germline CDR1 is SGHAT and CDR2 FQNNGV. V shed 3 bases and J shed 4 bases, with 7 bases lying between them. The CDR3 sequence is CASSLHRKNIQYF. The CDR3 nucleotides are TGTGCCAGCAGCTTGCACAGGAAAAACATTCAGTACTTC.

V is TRBV2 and J is TRBJ2-1; D is possibly TRBD2 (5 bases). The V end was cut by 4 bases, the J end by 8 bases, with 18 bases between. Germline V gene data show CDR1 as SNHLY and CDR2 as FYNNEI. This CDR3 has 15 amino acids. CDR3 DNA sequence: TGTGCCAGCAGTGTTGAGAGGGCTCCAAGGGATGAGCAGTTCTTC. This gives the protein CASSVERAPRDEQFF.

This clonotype was seen ten or more times. The V call is TRBV5-1, the J call TRBJ1-2, with 9 bases lining up with TRBD1. Trimming removed 1 base from V and 8 bases from J; junction bases left unmatched: 6. The CDR3 extends over 14 amino acids. CDR1 and CDR2 (germline): SGHRS, YFSETQ. CDR3 sequence: CASSLFGQGSGYTF. CDR3 DNA: TGCGCCAGCAGCTTGTTCGGACAGGGGAGCGGCTACACCTTC.

This clonotype has only a few counts. This chain joins TRBV10-2 and TRBJ2-7; D gene unclear. Germline CDR1 WSHSY, CDR2 SAAADI. V was trimmed by 3 bases and J by 3 bases, leaving 15 bases between them. This CDR3 comprises 15 residues. CDR3 residues: CASSEHRETIYEQYF. In nucleotides, the CDR3 is TGCGCCAGCAGTGAACATCGAGAGACCATCTACGAGCAGTACTTC.

In its sample, this clonotype was seen once. The rearrangement uses TRBV27 and TRBJ1-1, with a possible D match to TRBD1 (5 bases). Germline-derived CDR1 and CDR2 are MNHEY and SMNVEV (reference sequence). The CDR3 length is 14 residues. V was pared by 3 bases and J by 4 bases, with 12 bases between. CDR3: CASSFQGIGTEAFF. CDR3 DNA: TGTGCCAGCAGTTTCCAGGGTATAGGCACTGAAGCTTTCTTT.

The rearrangement uses TRBV29-1 and TRBJ2-5; 8 positions match TRBD2. In germline, CDR1 is SQVTM, CDR2 ANQGSEA. V lost 6 bases to trimming and J lost 2 bases; unmatched junction nucleotides: 14. This CDR3 has 16 residues. The CDR3 region is CSVGGSGANSQETQYF. As DNA, the CDR3 is TGCAGCGTAGGGGGTAGCGGGGCTAATAGTCAAGAGACCCAGTACTTC.

This clonotype was observed a handful of times. This chain connects TRBV4-2 to TRBJ1-2; D is unclear. The CDR3 runs 16 residues. V was clipped by 0 bases and J by 1 base, with 12 bases between them. Germline-derived CDR1 and CDR2 are LGHNA and YNFKEQ. DNA for the CDR3: TGTGCCAGCAGCCAAGAGCCGGATTACGATAACTATGGCTACACCTTC. Its translation: CASSQEPDYDNYGYTF.

This sequence joins TRBV7-9 and TRBJ2-3; TRBD1 is a possible D gene (6 bases). This CDR3 region has 16 residues. CDR1 is SEHNR and CDR2 is FQNEAQ in the germline V gene (reference sequence). The V gene lost 4 bases and the J gene lost 0 bases, with 14 bases spanning the gap. The CDR3 DNA sequence: TGTGCCAGCAGCTCCAACAGGGATACTAGCACAGATACGCAGTATTTT. This encodes CASSSNRDTSTDTQYF.

The rearrangement joins TRBV28 to TRBJ2-7, with D perhaps matching TRBD1 (5 bases). V gave up 7 bases and J gave up 1 base, with 11 bases separating them. Germline lookup yields CDR1 MDHEN and CDR2 SYDVKM. The CDR3 totals 13 residues. This CDR3 is CASNPRTSYEQYF. The DNA for the CDR3 is TGTGCCAGCAATCCAAGGACATCCTACGAGCAGTACTTC.

The CDR3, as DNA: TGCGCCAGCAGCTTGGGGAGCGTTTCATCATATTCACCCCTCCACTTT. Translated, it gives CASSLGSVSSYSPLHF. V is TRBV5-1 and J is TRBJ1-6; no clear D. Germline V lookup: CDR1 SGHRS, CDR2 YFSETQ. The CDR3 loop spans 16 amino acids. The ends were cut back, 0 bases at V and 8 bases at J, with 15 bases in the middle.

Regarding this clonotype: Its ends do not fully match the called genes, so a read error is possible. The chain joins TRBV20-1 to TRBJ1-1; tentative D call: TRBD1 (6 bases). Looked up from germline, CDR1 is DFQATT and CDR2 is SNEGSKA (reference sequence). The CDR3 runs 12 residues. CDR3 loop: CRGGWVNTKAFF. CDR3 bases: TGCAGGGGGGGCTGGGTAAACACTAAAGCTTTCTTT.

The chain combines TRBV4-1 with TRBJ1-1; D not certain. CDR1 and CDR2 (germline): MGHRA, YSYEKL. The CDR3 spans 14 residues. V lost 1 base and J 1 base, leaving 7 bases between the germline ends. CDR3 bases: TGCGCCAGCAGCCAAGTGCTGGAGAACACTGAAGCTTTCTTT. This codes for CASSQVLENTEAFF.

The chain links TRBV20-1 to TRBJ2-5, with D possibly being TRBD1 or TRBD2 (7 bases each). The assigned J gene may be wrong: the sequence end matches TRBJ2-7 better. Germline lookup yields CDR1 DFQATT and CDR2 SNEGSKA (reference sequence). The CDR3 length is 15 residues. The CDR3 is CSASGRGGITYEQYF. The CDR3, as DNA: TGCAGTGCTAGTGGCAGGGGGGGGATTACATACGAGCAGTACTTC.

The rearrangement links TRBV28 to TRBJ1-2; perhaps TRBD1 as D (6 bases). The germline gives CDR1 MDHEN, CDR2 SYDVKM. V lost 7 bases and J lost 4, with 19 bases in between. This CDR3 spans 15 amino acids. CDR3 nucleotides: TGTGCCAGCACGACAGGAGGCACGGGGGGCTATGGCTACACCTTC. This gives the protein CASTTGGTGGYGYTF.

This clonotype appeared a few times. The CDR3 here is CASSQEPSTGRSSYEQYF. CDR3 nucleotides: TGCGCCAGCAGCCAGGAGCCCTCGACAGGAAGGAGCTCCTACGAGCAGTACTTC. V is TRBV4-3 and J is TRBJ2-7; D is perhaps TRBD1 (6 bases). Trimming cost V 3 bases and J 0 bases, with 21 bases left between them. The germline V gene encodes CDR1 LGHNA and CDR2 YSLEER. The CDR3 is made up of 18 amino acids.

The chain carries TRBV29-1 and TRBJ1-2; TRBD1 matches at 7 bases. This CDR3 has 13 amino acids. Germline V CDR1 and CDR2: SQVTM, ANQGSEA. V lost 5 bases and J lost 4; bases outside the gene matches: 7. CDR3 in amino acids: CSVPETGRYGYTF. Here the CDR3 DNA reads TGCAGCGTTCCTGAGACAGGGCGCTATGGCTACACCTTC. The entire variable domain, with the rest obtained from reference TRBV29-1 and TRBJ1-2, is as follows: SAVISQKPSRDICQRGTSLTIQCQVDSQVTMMFWYRQQPGQSLTLIATANQGSEATYESGFVIDKFPISRPNLTFSTLTVSNMSPEDSSIYLCSVPETGRYGYTFGSGTRLTVV.

The rearrangement links TRBV4-1 to TRBJ2-1; 8 bases align to TRBD2. The trim removed 8 bases at V and 3 bases at J, leaving 12 bases unmatched. Germline CDR1 is MGHRA and CDR2 is YSYEKL. The CDR3 covers 16 residues. CDR3 loop: CASGRERGINYNEQFF. The CDR3 DNA reads as TGCGCCAGCGGCCGCGAGCGGGGGATTAACTACAATGAGCAGTTCTTC.

This chain connects TRBV4-3 to TRBJ2-6; D call uncertain. CDR1 is LGHNA, CDR2 YSLEER, per germline. V was pared by 4 bases and J by 2 bases, with 12 bases between. The CDR3 is 16 residues long. The CDR3 spells CASSRERRTGANVLTF. The CDR3 DNA is TGCGCCAGCAGCCGAGAAAGGAGAACTGGGGCCAACGTCCTGACTTTC.